Listed below are T cell receptor beta chains from one sample, sequenced in a study of identical twins' blood T cells. TCRdb reprocessed the 5' RACE reads via MiXCR and lists one record per CDR3 protein. The table has hundreds of thousands of distinct CDR3 sequences, 28% seen once. Sequenced material: PBMCs. Receptors were obtained from a woman aged 18-49 years in good health. The CDR3 runs from the conserved cysteine through the conserved F or W. The D gene is left open where the match is weak. The size entry is marked missing in some rows and otherwise reads once, few, many or a size class.

abundance	v_gene	j_gene	d_gene	CDR3aa	CDR3nt
.	TRBV12-5	TRBJ2-2	TRBD2	CASGSRASGRIELFF	TGTGCTAGTGGTTCTCGAGCTAGCGGGAGGATTGAGCTGTTTTTT
.	TRBV11-3	TRBJ1-2	TRBD1	CASSLGGQGTF	TGTGCCAGCAGCTTAGGTGGACAGGGGACCTTC
few	TRBV29-1	TRBJ2-1	TRBD2	CSSRLAVYNEQFF	TGCAGCTCCCGACTAGCGGTCTACAATGAGCAGTTCTTC
many	TRBV6-2/TRBV6-3	TRBJ2-7	TRBD1	CASSYSDRYEQYF	TGTGCCAGCAGTTACTCGGACAGGTACGAGCAGTACTTC
few	TRBV20-1	TRBJ2-3	.	CSARERRAGDTQYF	TGCAGTGCTAGAGAACGAAGGGCCGGAGATACGCAGTATTTT
many	TRBV11-2	TRBJ1-2	.	CASSLDVVYGYTF	TGTGCCAGCAGCTTAGATGTGGTCTATGGCTACACCTTC
few	TRBV2	TRBJ1-2	TRBD1	CANRNSGTGDGYTF	TGTGCCAACAGAAACTCCGGGACAGGGGATGGCTACACCTTC
many	TRBV10-3	TRBJ2-7	TRBD2	CAISEGRGSSYEQYF	TGTGCCATCAGTGAAGGGCGGGGGAGCTCCTACGAGCAGTACTTC
.	TRBV20-1	TRBJ2-1	.	CSASSAFGEQFF	TGCAGTGCTTCAAGCGCGTTCGGTGAGCAGTTCTTC
many	TRBV6-5	TRBJ1-1	.	CASSNSGTEAFF	TGTGCCAGCAGCAACAGCGGCACTGAAGCTTTCTTT
few	TRBV25-1	TRBJ1-4	.	CASRQDNEKLFF	TGTGCCAGCAGACAGGATAATGAAAAACTGTTTTTT
few	TRBV19	TRBJ2-1	.	CASSTDFYNEQFF	TGTGCCAGTAGCACGGACTTCTACAATGAGCAGTTCTTC
.	TRBV25-1	TRBJ2-1	TRBD2	CASSEGLAEQFF	TGTGCCAGCAGTGAGGGACTAGCAGAGCAGTTCTTC
few	TRBV7-9	TRBJ2-5	.	CASTPPGPQETQYF	TGTGCCAGCACCCCTCCGGGCCCCCAAGAGACCCAGTACTTC
.	TRBV20-1	TRBJ2-1	TRBD2	CSARLAGGRYNEQFF	TGCAGTGCCAGACTAGCGGGAGGACGGTACAATGAGCAGTTCTTC
.	TRBV29-1	TRBJ2-3	TRBD2	CSVGARSGDTDTQYF	TGCAGCGTCGGGGCCCGTAGCGGGGACACAGATACGCAGTATTTT
.	TRBV18	TRBJ1-5	.	CASSPASMTGSSFGPQHF	TGTGCCAGCTCACCCGCGTCGATGACAGGCAGTTCCTTCGGGCCCCAGCATTTT
few	TRBV12-3/TRBV12-4	TRBJ1-6	.	CASSLGGYNSPLHF	TGTGCCAGCAGTTTAGGAGGATATAATTCACCCCTCCACTTT
.	TRBV29-1	TRBJ2-1	TRBD2	CSAEKLAGGNEQFF	TGCAGTGCTGAAAAACTAGCGGGAGGTAATGAGCAGTTCTTC
.	TRBV29-1	TRBJ1-1	TRBD1	CSVEDSDRGFREAFF	TGCAGCGTTGAAGACTCGGACAGGGGATTTAGAGAAGCTTTCTTT
few	TRBV19	TRBJ1-1	.	CASSIATMNTEAFF	TGTGCCAGTAGTATAGCGACAATGAACACTGAAGCTTTCTTT
few	TRBV29-1	TRBJ2-7	.	CSVEDGAREQYF	TGCAGCGTTGAAGACGGAGCCCGCGAGCAGTACTTC
many	TRBV9	TRBJ1-2	.	CASSLSEDGYTF	TGTGCCAGCAGCCTATCAGAGGATGGCTACACCTTC
.	TRBV12-5	TRBJ2-3	.	CASGFDLGYSPDTQYF	TGTGCTAGTGGTTTTGACCTTGGGTACAGCCCAGATACGCAGTATTTT
many	TRBV5-1	TRBJ1-2	.	CASSLAQNYGYTF	TGCGCCAGCAGCTTGGCACAGAACTATGGCTACACCTTC
few	TRBV29-1	TRBJ1-1	.	CSVDRAEAFF	TGCAGCGTTGATCGAGCAGAAGCTTTCTTT
.	TRBV29-1	TRBJ2-1	.	CSALGQASSYNEQFF	TGCAGCGCCCTTGGGCAGGCTAGCTCCTACAATGAGCAGTTCTTC
.	TRBV20-1	TRBJ1-2	.	CSASGQDTGGYTF	TGCAGTGCTAGCGGTCAGGACACGGGAGGCTACACCTTC
few	TRBV7-9	TRBJ1-3	TRBD1	CASTKSTGAGNTIYF	TGTGCCAGCACCAAATCGACAGGGGCCGGAAACACCATATATTTT
.	TRBV5-1	TRBJ1-4	.	CASSLGANRGYEKLFF	TGCGCCAGCAGCTTGGGGGCTAACCGGGGTTACGAAAAACTGTTTTTT
few	TRBV20-1	TRBJ2-1	TRBD2	CASGTSGNEQFF	TGTGCGAGTGGGACTAGCGGTAATGAGCAGTTCTTC
few	TRBV10-3	TRBJ1-1	.	CAISAEGGEAFF	TGTGCCATCAGTGCTGAGGGGGGCGAAGCTTTCTTT
once	TRBV12-5	TRBJ2-1	TRBD2	CASGSQRGSYNEQFF	TGTGCTAGTGGCAGCCAGCGGGGGAGTTACAATGAGCAGTTCTTC
few	TRBV5-5	TRBJ1-4	.	CASSLSLGNEKLFF	TGTGCCAGCAGCTTAAGTTTGGGTAATGAAAAACTGTTTTTT
few	TRBV2	TRBJ2-5	.	CASTGGKTQYF	TGTGCCAGCACCGGGGGAAAGACCCAGTACTTC
.	TRBV5-1	TRBJ2-7	.	CASSLWLASYEQYF	TGCGCCAGCAGCTTGTGGTTGGCCTCCTACGAGCAGTACTTC
.	TRBV6-2/TRBV6-3	TRBJ1-2	.	CASSYPTSSSGYTF	TGTGCCAGCAGTTACCCAACCTCTTCATCGGGCTACACCTTC
many	TRBV3-1	TRBJ2-1	.	CASSPSRSSYNEQFF	TGTGCCAGCAGCCCGTCCCGGAGCTCCTACAATGAGCAGTTCTTC
few	TRBV6-2/TRBV6-3	TRBJ2-7	.	CASQEPAGAYEQYF	TGTGCCAGCCAAGAACCAGCGGGCGCCTACGAGCAGTACTTC
.	TRBV13	TRBJ2-1	.	CASTSFEGQDPTNEQFF	TGTGCCAGCACCTCTTTTGAGGGCCAGGACCCGACTAATGAGCAGTTCTTC
few	TRBV20-1	TRBJ2-3	.	CSARTGDTQYF	TGCAGTGCTAGAACGGGAGATACGCAGTATTTT
.	TRBV11-2	TRBJ1-2	TRBD1	CASSFRGTGANYGYTF	TGTGCCAGCAGCTTTCGGGGGACAGGGGCCAACTATGGCTACACCTTC
few	TRBV6-6	TRBJ2-7	.	CASSYLTGYEQYF	TGTGCCAGCAGTTATTTAACAGGGTATGAGCAGTACTTC
.	TRBV12-3/TRBV12-4	TRBJ2-5	.	CASSFRQEETQYF	TGTGCCAGCAGTTTTCGCCAGGAAGAGACCCAGTACTTC
few	TRBV20-1	TRBJ1-5	.	CSARNQGTGSSQPQHF	TGCAGTGCTAGAAATCAGGGGACGGGCTCTAGTCAGCCCCAGCATTTT
.	TRBV4-3	TRBJ2-1	TRBD2	CASSQGTSQFF	TGCGCCAGCAGCCAGGGGACTAGCCAGTTCTTC
many	TRBV6-6	TRBJ2-7	TRBD1	CASSGDRGLYEQYF	TGTGCCAGCAGTGGGGACAGGGGTCTATACGAGCAGTACTTC
few	TRBV5-1	TRBJ2-1	.	CASTGQTLRKEQFF	TGCGCCAGCACCGGACAGACCCTTCGGAAGGAGCAGTTCTTC
few	TRBV14	TRBJ1-2	TRBD1	CASSPKSDRGDGYTF	TGTGCCAGCAGCCCAAAATCCGACAGGGGGGATGGCTACACCTTC
.	TRBV12-5	TRBJ1-2	TRBD1	CASGLPSQGIYGYTF	TGTGCTAGTGGTTTGCCCTCACAGGGGATCTATGGCTACACCTTC
few	TRBV5-1	TRBJ2-7	.	CASSLALSPEQYF	TGCGCCAGCAGCTTGGCACTGAGTCCCGAGCAGTACTTC
.	TRBV20-1	TRBJ1-1	TRBD1	CSARVVRDRGAFF	TGCAGTGCTAGAGTAGTCCGGGACAGGGGAGCTTTCTTT
many	TRBV20-1	TRBJ1-5	TRBD1	CSARDLQGGQPQHF	TGCAGTGCTAGAGATTTGCAGGGGGGTCAGCCCCAGCATTTT
few	TRBV3-1	TRBJ2-1	.	CASSHGPPSSYNEQFF	TGTGCCAGCAGCCACGGACCACCAAGCTCCTACAATGAGCAGTTCTTC